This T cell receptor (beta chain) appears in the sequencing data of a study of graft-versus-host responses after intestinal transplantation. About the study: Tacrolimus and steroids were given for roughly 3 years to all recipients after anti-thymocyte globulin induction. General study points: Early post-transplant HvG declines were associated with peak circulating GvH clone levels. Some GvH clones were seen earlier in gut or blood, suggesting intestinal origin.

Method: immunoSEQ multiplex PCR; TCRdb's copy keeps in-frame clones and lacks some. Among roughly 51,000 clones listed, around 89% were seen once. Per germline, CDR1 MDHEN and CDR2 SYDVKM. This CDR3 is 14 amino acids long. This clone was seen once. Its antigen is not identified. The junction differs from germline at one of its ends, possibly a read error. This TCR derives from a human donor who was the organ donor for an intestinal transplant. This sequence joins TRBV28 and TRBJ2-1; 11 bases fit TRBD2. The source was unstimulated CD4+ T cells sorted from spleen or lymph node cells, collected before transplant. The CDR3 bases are TGTGCCAGCTCGTCGGTGTTTAGCGGGAGGGGTCTGGTCTTC. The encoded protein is CASSSVFSGRGLVF.